This T cell receptor beta chain was found in a study of vaccination and CD4 T cells after COVID-19. The overall study: Convalescent individuals exhibited SARS-CoV-2 positivity on nasal swab PCR, with eight to ten mild and one severe presentation.

TCRdb re-called the PCR reads through MiXCR, storing one row per CDR3 protein. The sample yields about 15,000 distinct CDR3 sequences, 66% seen once. Study-wide results and limits: Convalescent patients had a median approximately 86% of post-vaccine SARS-CoV-2-reactive clones that were detected only after vaccination, not before it.

This clonotype was detected a few times. Its antigen is not known. The ends lost 5 bases at V and 4 bases at J; junction bases unmatched: 9. CDR3 size: 16 residues. The germline V gene has CDR1 SNHLY and CDR2 FYNNEI. The V and J genes are TRBV2 and TRBJ2-3; TRBD1 matches at 10 bases. The starting material was CD4+ T cells from blood, obtained after SARS-CoV-2 vaccination. This clonotype was sampled from a human donor who had recovered from COVID-19. The CDR3, as DNA: TGTGCCAGCAGTCCTGGAAGGACAGGGGGTGCAGATACGCAGTATTTT. This encodes CASSPGRTGGADTQYF.